A single sample gave rise to the 6 T cell receptor beta chains below, sequenced in a study of blood T cell repertoires in COVID-19. The table came from immunoSEQ multiplex PCR; TCRdb's copy has only in-frame clones and leaves some out. The table has approximately 100,000 clones, over 75% seen once. Input material: peripheral blood. The receptors were sampled from a woman older than 75 with active or convalescent COVID-19.

The chain combines TRBV30 with TRBJ1-2; no definite D call. This CDR3 contains 12 residues. Trimming shortened V by 3 bases and J by 8 bases, and 13 bases separated the two germline ends. Germline CDR1 GTSNPN, CDR2 SVGIG (reference sequence). The CDR3 here is CAWRNSGGGYTF. DNA for the CDR3: TGTGCCTGGAGAAACTCAGGAGGCGGCTACACCTTC.

The chain uses TRBV3-1 (or the pseudogene TRBV3-2) and TRBJ2-3, with TRBD1 matching 10 bases. The V gene end was trimmed by 3 bases and the J gene end by 4 bases; junction bases not matched to a gene: 1. Germline V CDR1 and CDR2: LGHDT, YNNKEL (reference sequence). The CDR3 runs to 14 residues. CDR3 sequence: CASSHDRGPDTQYF. DNA for the CDR3: TGTGCCAGCAGCCATGACAGGGGGCCAGATACGCAGTATTTT.

The J gene is TRBJ2-7, the V gene TRBV12-3 or TRBV12-4; D unresolved. Trimming stripped 3 bases from V and 3 bases from J, with 9 bases between. CDR3 length: 13 residues. As DNA, the CDR3 is TGTGCCAGCAGTTTGAGCGTTGTCTACGAGCAGTACTTC. Amino acids: CASSLSVVYEQYF.

The CDR3 here is CASSQGDRGYFEAFF. CDR3 in DNA: TGTGCCAGCAGCCAAGGGGACAGGGGGTACTTTGAAGCTTTCTTT. This chain connects TRBV3-1 (or the pseudogene TRBV3-2) to TRBJ1-1; 11 positions match TRBD1. Germline CDR1 is LGHDT and CDR2 is YNNKEL (reference sequence). Trimming cost V 1 base and J 7 bases; bases outside gene matches: 5. The CDR3 spans 15 residues.

This clone was detected only once. The genes are TRBV3-1 (or the pseudogene TRBV3-2) and TRBJ2-7; possibly TRBD2 for D (6 bases). Germline V gives CDR1 LGHDT, CDR2 YNNKEL (reference sequence). This CDR3 has 15 residues. The ends were cut back, 0 bases at V and 7 bases at J, with 16 bases in the middle. Here the CDR3 reads CASSQEITSSREQYF. The CDR3, as DNA: TGTGCCAGCAGCCAAGAGATAACTAGCTCTCGGGAGCAGTACTTC.

The genes are TRBV7-2 and TRBJ2-7; 10 bases are shared with TRBD1. CDR3 length equals 15 residues. The germline CDR1 and CDR2 sequences are SGHTA and FQGNSA. The ends lost 5 bases at V and 4 bases at J; junction bases unmatched: 8. CDR3 sequence reads: CASSPTGTGDYEQYF. Here the CDR3 DNA reads TGTGCCAGCAGCCCAACCGGGACAGGGGATTACGAGCAGTACTTC.